These 24 T cell receptor beta chains came from one sample sequenced in a study of blood T cell repertoires in COVID-19. Using immunoSEQ multiplex PCR, the repertoire was profiled, and TCRdb retains in-frame clones only, with some absent. The top ten clones hold approximately 2.3% of a sample with approximately 180,000 clones, roughly nine tenths of them seen once. Source material: PBMCs or T cells enriched from blood (not recorded which). Source of these receptors: a woman aged 40 to 50 with acute COVID-19.

This rearrangement joins TRBV25-1 to TRBJ2-7; D possibly corresponds to TRBD1 (6 bases). The CDR3 runs 12 residues. The germline gives CDR1 MGHDK, CDR2 SYGVNS. CDR3 in amino acids: CATTGQTYEQYF. In nucleotides, the CDR3 is TGTGCTACGACAGGCCAGACCTACGAGCAGTACTTC.

The J gene is TRBJ1-5, the V gene TRBV19, with TRBD1 matching over 7 bases. CDR1 LNHDA and CDR2 SQIVND come from the germline V gene (reference sequence). V shed 7 bases, J shed 4 bases, and the junction held 4 bases outside the gene matches. The CDR3 has 13 residues. Here the CDR3 reads CASTGQLNQPQHF. CDR3 DNA sequence: TGTGCCAGTACGGGACAGCTGAATCAGCCCCAGCATTTT.

CDR3 in DNA: TGTGCCAGCAGCCCCGGGACAGAGAACACCGGGGAGCTGTTTTTT. It specifies CASSPGTENTGELFF. The V and J genes are TRBV3-1 (or the pseudogene TRBV3-2) and TRBJ2-2; 7 bases are shared with TRBD1. The CDR3 runs to 15 residues. The V gene end was trimmed by 4 bases and the J gene end by 1 base; junction bases not matched to a gene: 3. Germline V gives CDR1 LGHDT, CDR2 YNNKEL (reference sequence).

This chain connects TRBV7-6 to TRBJ2-7; TRBD1 aligns across 10 bases. The CDR3 consists of 14 residues. The junction had 3 bases not matched to a gene; V was cut back by 5 bases and J by 2 bases. Germline V lookup: CDR1 SGHVS, CDR2 FNYEAQ. The CDR3 is CASSRGTGAYEQYF. The DNA for the CDR3 is TGTGCCAGCAGCCGAGGGACAGGGGCCTACGAGCAGTACTTC. The complete variable domain, with remaining parts taken from reference TRBV7-6 and TRBJ2-7, reads GAGVSQSPRYKVTKRGQDVALRCDPISGHVSLYWYRQALGQGPEFLTYFNYEAQQDKSGLPNDRFSAERPEGSISTLTIQRTEQRDSAMYRCASSRGTGAYEQYFGPGTRLTVT.

The rearrangement joins TRBV5-6 to TRBJ1-2, with unresolved D. V was cut by 4 bases and J by 4 bases, with 14 bases left in between. Looked up from germline, CDR1 is SGHDT and CDR2 is YYEEEE. The CDR3 sequence is 14 residues long. The CDR3 loop is CASSQPAGRYGYTF. The CDR3 nucleotides are TGTGCCAGCAGCCAACCGGCAGGCCGCTATGGCTACACCTTC.

This chain uses TRBV15 with TRBJ2-6; D is undetermined. V lost 8 bases and J 4 bases, leaving 9 bases between the germline ends. CDR3 size: 13 residues. CDR1 and CDR2 from the germline V gene are LNHNV and YYDKDF (reference sequence). The CDR3 DNA sequence: TGTGCCACCCGCCTCAGAGGGGCCAACGTCCTGACTTTC. It codes for CATRLRGANVLTF.

The gene calls are TRBV28 and TRBJ2-7; 11 nucleotides agree with TRBD1. Looked up from germline, CDR1 is MDHEN and CDR2 is SYDVKM. J was trimmed by 6 bases and V by 5 bases; bases with no gene match: 12. The CDR3 runs 16 residues. CDR3 sequence (DNA): TGTGCCAGCAGTACCCAAGGACAGGGGGCCACCGTCGAGCAGTACTTC. Residues: CASSTQGQGATVEQYF.

The rearrangement uses TRBV19 and TRBJ1-1, with 7 nucleotides matching TRBD1. Germline lookup yields CDR1 LNHDA and CDR2 SQIVND (reference sequence). This CDR3 is built from 16 residues. Germline trimming cut 4 bases from V and 0 bases from J; bases unmatched to any gene: 8. The CDR3 nucleotides read TGTGCCAGTAGTACCCCCGGGGACAGAATGAACACTGAAGCTTTCTTT. It translates to CASSTPGDRMNTEAFF.

J is TRBJ1-2 and V is TRBV18; D unclear. V was cut by 3 bases and J by 4 bases, with 12 bases left in between. There are 14 residues in the CDR3. The germline gives CDR1 KGHSH, CDR2 LQKENI. Here the CDR3 DNA reads TGTGCCAGCTCACCTACTGCCGGAGGCTATGGCTACACCTTC. Protein product: CASSPTAGGYGYTF. The full variable domain, completed using reference TRBV18 and TRBJ1-2, is NAGVMQNPRHLVRRRGQEARLRCSPMKGHSHVYWYRQLPEEGLKFMVYLQKENIIDESGMPKERFSAEFPKEGPSILRIQQVVRGDSAAYFCASSPTAGGYGYTFGSGTRLTVV.

The V gene is TRBV11-2, the J gene TRBJ2-3, with 10 bases identical to TRBD2. Germline lookup yields CDR1 SGHAT and CDR2 FQNNGV. Losses at the gene ends were 4 bases for V and 0 bases for J; bases not matched to a gene: 7. This CDR3 spans 17 amino acids. CDR3 residues: CASSSKAGGISTDTQYF. The CDR3 coding sequence is TGTGCCAGCAGCTCTAAAGCGGGAGGGATTAGCACAGATACGCAGTATTTT.

This clone was picked up one time. V gene TRBV18 combines with J gene TRBJ1-2; D perhaps matches TRBD1 (6 bases). The V end lost 0 bases, the J end lost 4 bases, and 12 bases lay between the germline ends. From germline, CDR1 is KGHSH and CDR2 LQKENI. This CDR3 spans 15 amino acids. CDR3 in amino acids: CASSPPQGPGYGYTF. CDR3 in DNA: TGTGCCAGCTCACCACCGCAGGGGCCAGGCTATGGCTACACCTTC.

The chain joins TRBV19 to TRBJ2-7, with 8 nucleotides matching TRBD1. The length of the CDR3 is 15 residues. The V segment lost 4 bases and the J segment 5 bases; nucleotides outside the gene matches: 10. The germline V gene encodes CDR1 LNHDA and CDR2 SQIVND (reference sequence). The CDR3 loop reads CASSTSGTGVDEQYF. CDR3 coding DNA: TGTGCCAGTAGTACCTCCGGGACAGGTGTCGACGAGCAGTACTTC.

This chain's CDR3 is CASSYSRTGAAGGYTF. CDR3 nucleotides: TGTGCCAGCAGTTACTCCAGGACAGGGGCGGCAGGCGGCTACACCTTC. J is TRBJ1-2 and V is TRBV6-5; 9 bases map to TRBD1. The germline CDR1 and CDR2 sequences are MNHEY and SVGAGI. The CDR3 is 16 residues long. J was trimmed by 8 bases and V by 0 bases; bases with no gene match: 10.

The rearrangement links TRBV5-1 to TRBJ1-1; D remains ambiguous. Looked up from germline, CDR1 is SGHRS and CDR2 is YFSETQ. The CDR3 has 14 residues. V was clipped by 1 base and J by 4 bases, with 11 bases between them. CDR3 sequence: CASSLLEGGTEAFF. CDR3 nucleotides: TGCGCCAGCAGCTTGTTAGAGGGAGGCACTGAAGCTTTCTTT.

This chain joins TRBV25-1 and TRBJ2-5, with 14 bases aligning to TRBD2. Unmatched junction bases numbered 9, after V lost 4 bases and J lost 5 bases. Germline CDR1 MGHDK, CDR2 SYGVNS. This CDR3 contains 17 residues. The CDR3 region is CASSVGGLAGATETQYF. DNA for the CDR3: TGTGCCAGCAGTGTGGGGGGACTAGCGGGAGCTACGGAGACCCAGTACTTC.

The CDR3 is CASSPGQGARINEKLFF. The DNA of the CDR3 is TGTGCCAGCAGCCCGGGACAGGGGGCGCGTATTAATGAAAAACTGTTTTTT. The gene calls are TRBV5-4 and TRBJ1-4; TRBD1 aligns across 12 bases. This CDR3 is built from 17 residues. Per germline, CDR1 SGHNT and CDR2 YYREEE (reference sequence). The J segment lost 4 bases and the V segment lost 4 bases, leaving 8 bases of the junction unmatched. Drawing the rest from reference TRBV5-4 and TRBJ1-4, the complete variable domain is ETGVTQSPTHLIKTRGQQVTLRCSSQSGHNTVSWYQQALGQGPQFIFQYYREEENGRGNFPPRFSGLQFPNYSSELNVNALELDDSALYLCASSPGQGARINEKLFFGSGTQLSVL.

The chain has TRBV9 and TRBJ1-1; D gene unclear. The germline V gene encodes CDR1 SGDLS and CDR2 YYNGEE. There are 13 residues in the CDR3. With 0 bases removed from V and 6 bases from J, the gap between germline ends came to 9 bases. CDR3 coding DNA: TGTGCCAGCAGCGTAGCGGTGTCCGCTGAAGCTTTCTTT. Translating gives CASSVAVSAEAFF.

This chain links TRBV5-1 with TRBJ2-1, with D perhaps TRBD2 (6 bases). Deletions cut 1 base from V and 4 bases from J, with 15 bases between. Germline V lookup: CDR1 SGHRS, CDR2 YFSETQ. The CDR3 runs 16 residues. The CDR3 reads CASSLPSGGVYNEQFF. For the CDR3, the DNA is TGCGCCAGCAGCTTGCCCTCGGGCGGGGTATACAATGAGCAGTTCTTC.

The chain employs TRBV14 and TRBJ1-4, with a possible D match to TRBD1 (6 bases). Germline CDR1 is SGHDN and CDR2 is FVKESK. The ends were cut back, 3 bases at V and 5 bases at J, with 10 bases in the middle. The CDR3 spans 14 residues. The CDR3 DNA reads as TGTGCCAGCAGCCACACAGGGAAGAATGAAAAACTGTTTTTT. This translates into CASSHTGKNEKLFF.

The chain uses TRBV4-1 and TRBJ2-1; 9 nucleotides match TRBD2. This CDR3 spans 15 amino acids. Germline V gives CDR1 MGHRA, CDR2 YSYEKL. Trimming at V came to 0 bases and at J to 9 bases, leaving 6 bases not matched to a gene. CDR3 loop: CASSQDGRGGGEQFF. CDR3 coding DNA: TGCGCCAGCAGCCAAGATGGGCGGGGGGGCGGTGAGCAGTTCTTC.

The chain combines TRBV20-1 with TRBJ2-5, with TRBD2 identical over 10 bases. CDR1 and CDR2 from the germline V gene are DFQATT and SNEGSKA (reference sequence). The ends lost 3 bases at V and 5 bases at J; junction bases unmatched: 12. The CDR3 spans 16 residues. CDR3 protein: CSASPIAGGPGETQYF. Here the CDR3 DNA reads TGCAGTGCTAGTCCTATAGCGGGGGGTCCCGGGGAGACCCAGTACTTC.

The V and J genes are TRBV11-2 and TRBJ2-5; TRBD1 agrees at 7 bases. The CDR3 contains 15 residues. Germline loops: CDR1 SGHAT, CDR2 FQNNGV. J lost 1 base, V lost 2 bases, and 4 bases had no gene match. The CDR3 spells CASSLTWDSQETQYF. The CDR3 DNA follows: TGTGCCAGCAGCTTAACTTGGGACAGCCAAGAGACCCAGTACTTC.

V gene TRBV3-1 (or the pseudogene TRBV3-2) combines with J gene TRBJ1-2, with no clear D. V gave up 6 bases and J gave up 8 bases, with 13 bases separating them. The CDR3 length is 12 residues. Germline CDR1 is LGHDT and CDR2 is YNNKEL (reference sequence). As DNA, the CDR3 is TGTGCCAGCAGTACCCCGGGTGTAGGCTACACCTTC. This encodes CASSTPGVGYTF.

V and J are TRBV28 and TRBJ1-2, with D possibly being TRBD1 (5 bases). V was clipped by 6 bases and J by 5 bases, with 10 bases between them. The CDR3 covers 12 residues. CDR1 is MDHEN and CDR2 is SYDVKM in the germline V gene. The CDR3 here is CASSSPGYGYTF. The CDR3 DNA is TGTGCCAGCAGCTCCCCAGGGTATGGCTACACCTTC.